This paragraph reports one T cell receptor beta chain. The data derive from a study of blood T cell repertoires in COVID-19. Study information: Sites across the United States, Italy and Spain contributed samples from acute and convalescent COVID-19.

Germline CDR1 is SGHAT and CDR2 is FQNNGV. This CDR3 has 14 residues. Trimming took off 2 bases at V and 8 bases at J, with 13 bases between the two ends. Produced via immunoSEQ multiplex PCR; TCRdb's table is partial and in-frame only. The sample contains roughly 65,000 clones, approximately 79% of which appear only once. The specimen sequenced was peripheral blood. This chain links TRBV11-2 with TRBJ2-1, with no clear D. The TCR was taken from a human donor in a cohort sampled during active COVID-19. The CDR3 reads CASSLRDSSHEQFF. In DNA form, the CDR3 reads TGTGCCAGCAGCTTACGTGACTCCTCCCATGAGCAGTTCTTC. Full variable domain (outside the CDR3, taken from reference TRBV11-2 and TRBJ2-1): EAGVAQSPRYKIIEKRQSVAFWCNPISGHATLYWYQQILGQGPKLLIQFQNNGVVDDSQLPKDRFSAERLKGVDSTLKIQPAKLEDSAVYLCASSLRDSSHEQFFGPGTRLTVL.